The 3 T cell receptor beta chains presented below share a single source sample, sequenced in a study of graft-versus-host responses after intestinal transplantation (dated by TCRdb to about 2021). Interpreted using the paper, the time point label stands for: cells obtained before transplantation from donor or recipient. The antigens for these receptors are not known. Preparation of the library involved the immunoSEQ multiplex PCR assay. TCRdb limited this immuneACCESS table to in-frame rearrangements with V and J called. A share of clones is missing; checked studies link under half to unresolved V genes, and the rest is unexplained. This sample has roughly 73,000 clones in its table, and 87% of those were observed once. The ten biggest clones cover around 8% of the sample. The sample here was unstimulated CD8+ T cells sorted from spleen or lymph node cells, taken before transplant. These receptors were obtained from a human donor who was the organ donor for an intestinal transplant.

CDR3 sequence reads: CASSLRQSFETYGYTF. In nucleotides, the CDR3 is TGCGCCAGCAGCTTACGACAAAGCTTTGAAACCTATGGCTACACCTTC. V and J are TRBV4-1 and TRBJ1-2; D uncertain. Trimming took off 5 bases at V and 4 bases at J, with 20 bases between the two ends. In germline, CDR1 is MGHRA, CDR2 YSYEKL. The CDR3 runs to 16 residues.

CDR3 in amino acids: CASSSRGGTDTQYF. In DNA form, the CDR3 reads TGTGCCAGCAGCTCGAGGGGGGGCACAGATACGCAGTATTTT. This sequence joins TRBV7-2 and TRBJ2-3; D may be TRBD1 or TRBD2 (6 bases each). This CDR3 is 14 amino acids long. Germline V CDR1 and CDR2: SGHTA, FQGNSA. Trimming left V 4 bases short and J 1 base short, with 9 bases between.

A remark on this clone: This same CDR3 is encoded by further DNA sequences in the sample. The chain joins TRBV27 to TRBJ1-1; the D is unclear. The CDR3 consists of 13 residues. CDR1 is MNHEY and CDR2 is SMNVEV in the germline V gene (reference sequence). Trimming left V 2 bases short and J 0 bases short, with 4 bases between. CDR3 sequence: CASSLQVNTEAFF. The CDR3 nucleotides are TGTGCCAGCAGTTTACAGGTGAACACTGAAGCTTTCTTT.